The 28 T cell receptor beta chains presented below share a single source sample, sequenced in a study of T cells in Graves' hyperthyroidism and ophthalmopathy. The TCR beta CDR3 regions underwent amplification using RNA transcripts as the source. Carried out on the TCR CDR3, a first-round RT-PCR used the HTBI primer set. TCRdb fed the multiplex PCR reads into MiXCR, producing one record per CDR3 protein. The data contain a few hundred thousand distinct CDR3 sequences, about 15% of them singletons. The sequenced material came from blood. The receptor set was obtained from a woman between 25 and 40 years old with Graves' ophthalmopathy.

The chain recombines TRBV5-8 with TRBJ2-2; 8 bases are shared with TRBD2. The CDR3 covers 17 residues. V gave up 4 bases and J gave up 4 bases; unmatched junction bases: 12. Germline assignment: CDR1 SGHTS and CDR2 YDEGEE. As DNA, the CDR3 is TGTGCCAGCAGCCCCGGGAGGGGGAAGCTACGCACCGGGGAGCTGTTTTTT. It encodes CASSPGRGKLRTGELFF.

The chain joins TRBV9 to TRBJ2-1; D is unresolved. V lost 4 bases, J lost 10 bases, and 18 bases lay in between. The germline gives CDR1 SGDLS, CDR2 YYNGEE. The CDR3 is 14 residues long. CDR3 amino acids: CASSPGPSLPEQFF. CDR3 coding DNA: TGTGCCAGCAGCCCCGGACCCAGTCTCCCCGAGCAGTTCTTC.

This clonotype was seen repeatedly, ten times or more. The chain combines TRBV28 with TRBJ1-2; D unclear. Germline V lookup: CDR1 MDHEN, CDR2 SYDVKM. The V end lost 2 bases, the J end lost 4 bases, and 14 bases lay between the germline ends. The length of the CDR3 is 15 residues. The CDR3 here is CASSLPALGGYGYTF. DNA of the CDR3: TGTGCCAGCAGTTTACCGGCTTTAGGTGGCTATGGCTACACCTTC.

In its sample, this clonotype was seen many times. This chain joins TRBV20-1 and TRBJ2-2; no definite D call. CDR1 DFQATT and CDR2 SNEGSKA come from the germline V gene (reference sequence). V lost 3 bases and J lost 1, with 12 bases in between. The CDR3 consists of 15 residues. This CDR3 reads CSASLGILNTGELFF. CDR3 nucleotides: TGCAGTGCTAGTCTGGGCATACTGAACACCGGGGAGCTGTTTTTT.

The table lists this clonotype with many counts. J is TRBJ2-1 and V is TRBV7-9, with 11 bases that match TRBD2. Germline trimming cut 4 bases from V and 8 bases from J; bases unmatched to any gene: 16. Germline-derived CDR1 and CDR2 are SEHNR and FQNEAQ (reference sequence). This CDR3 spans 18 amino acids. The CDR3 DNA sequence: TGTGCCAGCAGCTCCGTCCGATCGGGACTAGCGGTTGGCCATGAGCAGTTCTTC. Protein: CASSSVRSGLAVGHEQFF. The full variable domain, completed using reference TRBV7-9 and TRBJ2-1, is DTGVSQNPRHKITKRGQNVTFRCDPISEHNRLYWYRQTLGQGPEFLTYFQNEAQLEKSRLLSDRFSAERPKGSFSTLEIQRTEQGDSAMYLCASSSVRSGLAVGHEQFFGPGTRLTVL.

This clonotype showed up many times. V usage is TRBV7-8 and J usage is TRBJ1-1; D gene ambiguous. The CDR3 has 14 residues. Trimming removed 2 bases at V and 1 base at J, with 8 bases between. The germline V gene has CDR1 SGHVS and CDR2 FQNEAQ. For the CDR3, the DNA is TGTGCCAGCAGCTTATCCCGGAGGAACACTGAAGCTTTCTTT. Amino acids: CASSLSRRNTEAFF. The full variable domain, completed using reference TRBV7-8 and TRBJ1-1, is GAGVSQSPRYKVAKRGQDVALRCDPISGHVSLFWYQQALGQGPEFLTYFQNEAQLDKSGLPSDRFFAERPEGSVSTLKIQRTQQEDSAVYLCASSLSRRNTEAFFGQGTRLTVV.

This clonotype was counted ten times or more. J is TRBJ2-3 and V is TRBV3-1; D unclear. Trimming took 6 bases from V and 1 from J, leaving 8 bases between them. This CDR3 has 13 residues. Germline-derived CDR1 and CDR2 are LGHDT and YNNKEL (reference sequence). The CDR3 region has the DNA TGTGCCAGCAGGAAGACTGGCACAGATACGCAGTATTTT. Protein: CASRKTGTDTQYF.

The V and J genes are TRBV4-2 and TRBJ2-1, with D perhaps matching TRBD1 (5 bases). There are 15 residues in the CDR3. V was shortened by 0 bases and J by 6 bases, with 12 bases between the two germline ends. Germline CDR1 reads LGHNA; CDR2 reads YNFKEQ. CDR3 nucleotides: TGTGCCAGCAGCCAAGAAGGGGCAGGTGGCAATGAGCAGTTCTTC. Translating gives CASSQEGAGGNEQFF.

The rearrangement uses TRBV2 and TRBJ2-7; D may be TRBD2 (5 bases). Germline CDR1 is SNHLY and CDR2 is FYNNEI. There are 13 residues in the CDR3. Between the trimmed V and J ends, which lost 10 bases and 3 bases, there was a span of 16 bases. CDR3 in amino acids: CANQQKAGYEQYF. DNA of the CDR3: TGTGCCAACCAACAGAAGGCGGGCTACGAGCAGTACTTC.

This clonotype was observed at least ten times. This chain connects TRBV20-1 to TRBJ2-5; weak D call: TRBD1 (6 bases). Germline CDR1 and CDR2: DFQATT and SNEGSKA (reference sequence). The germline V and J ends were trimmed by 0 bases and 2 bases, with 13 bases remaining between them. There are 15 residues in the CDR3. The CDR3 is CSARETGLGQETQYF. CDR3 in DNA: TGCAGTGCTAGAGAGACAGGACTCGGGCAAGAGACCCAGTACTTC.

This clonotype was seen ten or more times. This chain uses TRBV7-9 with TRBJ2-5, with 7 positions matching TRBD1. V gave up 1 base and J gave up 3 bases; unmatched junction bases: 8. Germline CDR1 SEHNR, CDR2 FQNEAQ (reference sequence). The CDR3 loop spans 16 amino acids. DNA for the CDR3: TGTGCCAGCAGCTTAGGGTTGTGGACAGGAGAAGAGACCCAGTACTTC. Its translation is CASSLGLWTGEETQYF. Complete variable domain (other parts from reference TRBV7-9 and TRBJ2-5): DTGVSQNPRHKITKRGQNVTFRCDPISEHNRLYWYRQTLGQGPEFLTYFQNEAQLEKSRLLSDRFSAERPKGSFSTLEIQRTEQGDSAMYLCASSLGLWTGEETQYFGPGTRLLVL.

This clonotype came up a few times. The CDR3 reads CASSQERGTSGRIQFF. Here the CDR3 DNA reads TGTGCCAGCAGCCAAGAGCGGGGGACTAGCGGGAGAATACAGTTCTTC. V and J are TRBV14 and TRBJ2-1; 14 positions match TRBD2. Trimming at V came to 0 bases and at J to 13 bases, leaving 8 bases not matched to a gene. CDR3 length equals 16 residues. CDR1 is SGHDN and CDR2 is FVKESK in the germline V gene. Drawing the rest from reference TRBV14 and TRBJ2-1, the complete variable domain is EAGVTQFPSHSVIEKGQTVTLRCDPISGHDNLYWYRRVMGKEIKFLLHFVKESKQDESGMPNNRFLAERTGGTYSTLKVQPAELEDSGVYFCASSQERGTSGRIQFFGPGTRLTVL.

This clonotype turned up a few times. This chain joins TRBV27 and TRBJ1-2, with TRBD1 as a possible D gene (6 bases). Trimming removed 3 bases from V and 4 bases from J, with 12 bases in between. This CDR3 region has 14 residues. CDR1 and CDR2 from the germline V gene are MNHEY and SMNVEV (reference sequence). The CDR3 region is CASSFMGAGYGYTF. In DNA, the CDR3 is TGTGCCAGCAGTTTTATGGGGGCGGGCTATGGCTACACCTTC.

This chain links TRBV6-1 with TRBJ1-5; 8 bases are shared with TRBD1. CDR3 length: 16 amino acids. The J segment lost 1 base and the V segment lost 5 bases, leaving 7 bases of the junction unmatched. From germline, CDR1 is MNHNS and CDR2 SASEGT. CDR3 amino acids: CASSRTGITSNQPQHF. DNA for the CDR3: TGTGCCAGCAGTCGGACAGGGATCACCAGCAATCAGCCCCAGCATTTT.

Written as DNA, the CDR3 is TGCAGCGCCCGGGACTCTTTCGAAGGGGAGCTGTTTTTT. It translates to CSARDSFEGELFF. The V call is TRBV29-1, the J call TRBJ2-2; D perhaps matches TRBD2 (6 bases). The CDR3 loop spans 13 amino acids. Trimming removed 7 bases from V and 8 bases from J, with 17 bases in between. Looked up from germline, CDR1 is SQVTM and CDR2 is ANQGSEA.

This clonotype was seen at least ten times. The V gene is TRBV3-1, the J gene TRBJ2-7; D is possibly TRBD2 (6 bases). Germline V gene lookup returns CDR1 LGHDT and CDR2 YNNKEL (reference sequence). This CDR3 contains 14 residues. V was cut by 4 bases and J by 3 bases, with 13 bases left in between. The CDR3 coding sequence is TGTGCCAGCAGCCCGATAGGGAGGTACTACGAGCAGTACTTC. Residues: CASSPIGRYYEQYF.

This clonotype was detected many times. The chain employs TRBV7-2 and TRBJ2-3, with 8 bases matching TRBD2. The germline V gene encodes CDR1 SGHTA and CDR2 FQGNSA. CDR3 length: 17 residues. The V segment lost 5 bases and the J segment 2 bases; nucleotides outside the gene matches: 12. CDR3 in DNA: TGTGCCAGCAGCCCACGGGGGGGCGACAGGACCACAGATACGCAGTATTTT. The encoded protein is CASSPRGGDRTTDTQYF.

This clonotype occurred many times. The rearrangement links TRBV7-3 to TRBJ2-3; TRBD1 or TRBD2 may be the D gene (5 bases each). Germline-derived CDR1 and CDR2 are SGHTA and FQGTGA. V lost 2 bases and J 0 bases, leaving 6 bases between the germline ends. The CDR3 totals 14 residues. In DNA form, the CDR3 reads TGTGCCAGCAGCTTAGGGGACAGCACAGATACGCAGTATTTT. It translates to CASSLGDSTDTQYF.

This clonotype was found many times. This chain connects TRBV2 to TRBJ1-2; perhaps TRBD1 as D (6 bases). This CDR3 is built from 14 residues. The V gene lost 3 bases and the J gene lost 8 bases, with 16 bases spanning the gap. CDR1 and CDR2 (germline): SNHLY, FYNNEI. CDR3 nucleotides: TGTGCCAGCAGTGATGCAGGATACAGGGACGGCTACACCTTC. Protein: CASSDAGYRDGYTF.

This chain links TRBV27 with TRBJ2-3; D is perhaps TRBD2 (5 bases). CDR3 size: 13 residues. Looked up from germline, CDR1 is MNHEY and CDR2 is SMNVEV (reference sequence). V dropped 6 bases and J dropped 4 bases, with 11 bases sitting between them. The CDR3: CASSPLGADTQYF. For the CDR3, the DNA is TGTGCCAGCAGCCCACTGGGAGCAGATACGCAGTATTTT.

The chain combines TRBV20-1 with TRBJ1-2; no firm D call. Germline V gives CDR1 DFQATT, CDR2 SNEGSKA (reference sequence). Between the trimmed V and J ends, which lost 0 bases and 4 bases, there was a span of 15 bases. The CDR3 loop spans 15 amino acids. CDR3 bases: TGCAGTGCTAGAGACAGAGAAGGGCCGCCCTATGGCTACACCTTC. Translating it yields CSARDREGPPYGYTF.

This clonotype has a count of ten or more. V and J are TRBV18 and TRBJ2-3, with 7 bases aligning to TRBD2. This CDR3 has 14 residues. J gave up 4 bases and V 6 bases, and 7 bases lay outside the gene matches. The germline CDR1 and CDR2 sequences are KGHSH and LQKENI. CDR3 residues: CASSSTSDADTQYF. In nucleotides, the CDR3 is TGTGCCAGCTCGTCTACTAGCGACGCAGATACGCAGTATTTT.

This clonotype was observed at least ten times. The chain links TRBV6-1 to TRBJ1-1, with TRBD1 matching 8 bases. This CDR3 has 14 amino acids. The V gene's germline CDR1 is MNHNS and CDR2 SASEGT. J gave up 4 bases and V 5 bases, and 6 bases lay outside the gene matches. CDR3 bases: TGTGCCAGCAGTTCCACCACAGGGGGCACTGAAGCTTTCTTT. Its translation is CASSSTTGGTEAFF.

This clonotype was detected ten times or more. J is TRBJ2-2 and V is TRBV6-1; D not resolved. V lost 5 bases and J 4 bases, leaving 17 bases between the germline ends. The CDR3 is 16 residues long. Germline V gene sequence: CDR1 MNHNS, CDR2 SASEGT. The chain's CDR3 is CASSPLGLVSTGELFF. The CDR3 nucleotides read TGTGCCAGCAGTCCCCTGGGTCTAGTTAGCACCGGGGAGCTGTTTTTT.

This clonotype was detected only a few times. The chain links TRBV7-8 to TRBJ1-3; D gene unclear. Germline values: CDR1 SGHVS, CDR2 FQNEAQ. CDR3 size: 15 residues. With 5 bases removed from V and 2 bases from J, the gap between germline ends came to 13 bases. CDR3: CASSPPGSAGNTIYF. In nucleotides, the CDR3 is TGTGCCAGCAGCCCCCCTGGGTCCGCTGGAAACACCATATATTTT.

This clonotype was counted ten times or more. The CDR3 here is CASSSHTPSAEAFF. CDR3 sequence (DNA): TGTGCCAGCAGCTCCCACACACCCTCCGCTGAAGCTTTCTTT. The chain has TRBV11-3 and TRBJ1-1; D unresolved. CDR1 is SGHNT, CDR2 YENEEA, per germline. Trimming pared 4 bases from V and 6 bases from J, leaving 15 bases between. This CDR3 has 14 residues.

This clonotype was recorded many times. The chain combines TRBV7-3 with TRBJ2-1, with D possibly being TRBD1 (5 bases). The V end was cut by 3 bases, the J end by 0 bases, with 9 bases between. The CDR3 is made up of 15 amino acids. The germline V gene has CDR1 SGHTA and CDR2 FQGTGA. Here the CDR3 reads CASSFLDSSYNEQFF. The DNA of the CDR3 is TGTGCCAGCAGCTTCCTCGACAGCTCCTACAATGAGCAGTTCTTC.

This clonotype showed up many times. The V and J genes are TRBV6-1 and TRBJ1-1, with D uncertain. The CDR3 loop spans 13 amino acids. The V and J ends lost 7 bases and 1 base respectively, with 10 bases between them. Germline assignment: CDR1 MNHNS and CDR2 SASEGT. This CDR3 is CASTYGGNTEAFF. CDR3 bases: TGTGCCAGCACTTACGGCGGGAACACTGAAGCTTTCTTT.